This T cell receptor (beta chain) appears in the sequencing data of a study of T cells after yellow fever vaccination. A 5'RACE template-switching step, the method used to make TCR cDNA, added a universal primer site and UMIs. TCRdb re-derived calls from the 5' RACE reads in MiXCR, one entry per CDR3 protein. The sample has under 400,000 distinct CDR3 sequences, roughly 10% seen once. CDR1 is SGDLS and CDR2 is YYNGEE in the germline V gene. V was pared by 4 bases and J by 4 bases, with 5 bases of the junction left unmatched. There are 15 residues in the CDR3. Study-wide results and limits: Researchers noted that a small share of clonotypes showed up in both CD4 and CD8 compartments. The secondary response was weaker but peaked faster, day 5 versus 15. Highly abundant clonotypes carried over from the bulk population could end up in FACS-sorted repertoires as contaminants.

A remark on this clonotype: Its antigen remains unidentified.

The rearrangement uses TRBV9 and TRBJ2-2; 9 bases align to TRBD1. The TCR originated in a man in his late teens or twenties who received the YFV17D yellow fever vaccine. Sequenced here: PBMCs, sampled on the day of the first yellow fever vaccination. The CDR3 DNA follows: TGTGCCAGCAGCCTCAACAGGGGGCTCACCGGGGAGCTGTTTTTT. Amino acids: CASSLNRGLTGELFF.